A selection of T cell receptor beta chains follows, all from one sample in a study of blood T cell repertoires in COVID-19. Measured with immunoSEQ multiplex PCR; TCRdb has only the in-frame clones, and not every one. This sample yields about 150,000 clones, of which approximately 90% are seen a single time; roughly 15% belongs to the top ten. Sequenced input: peripheral blood. These receptors all stem from a woman aged 40-49 years with acute or convalescent COVID-19. CDR3s leave out the opening cysteine and the closing phenylalanine or tryptophan. A D gene is named only where the DNA matches it firmly. Clone size is given for some rows only: seen once, a few or many times, or a class if the clone is expanded.

j_call d_call clone_size v_call cdr3_aa
TRBJ2-3 TRBD2 . TRBV2 ASSPEGTSGSTDTQY
TRBJ1-1 . . TRBV5-5 ASSRGQLNTEAF
TRBJ1-1 . . TRBV15 ATSRTGNTEAF
TRBJ1-4 TRBD1 . TRBV6-5 ASSFRSGQGARKLF
TRBJ1-1 TRBD1 . TRBV18 ASSQTGGTEAF
TRBJ2-7 TRBD2 . TRBV6-2/TRBV6-3 ASSSRLAGGPWSSYEQY
TRBJ2-7 TRBD1 . TRBV19 ASSATGVQGKGSPYEQY
TRBJ1-1 . . TRBV7-9 ASTPMGGTEAF
TRBJ1-4 . . TRBV5-1 ASSLREGTEKLF
TRBJ2-7 . . TRBV14 ASSLSRPGEQY
TRBJ1-2 TRBD1 . TRBV18 ASSPIRTGFNYGYT
TRBJ1-2 . . TRBV2 ASRLGGYGYT
TRBJ2-7 TRBD2 . TRBV6-5 ASRRGGRNEQY
TRBJ1-3 . . TRBV5-5 ASSLESVSGNTIY
TRBJ2-2 . . TRBV7-2 ASSLSPAGTGELF
TRBJ2-2 . . TRBV7-3 ASRPTSTNTGELF
TRBJ1-6 . . TRBV7-2 ASSLIPQGKSSYNSPLH
TRBJ2-7 . . TRBV6-5 ASRPQNSYEQY
TRBJ1-1 . . TRBV7-9 ASSQPVAAF
TRBJ2-1 . . TRBV9 ASSVSSGVNEQF
TRBJ2-5 . . TRBV5-6 ASSLVGAQETQY
TRBJ2-3 TRBD2 once TRBV29-1 SVEGVASGGPTDTQY
TRBJ2-3 TRBD1 . TRBV19 ASSTRDSYTDTQY
TRBJ1-6 TRBD1 . TRBV28 ASSLSRQGGNNSPLH
TRBJ1-3 . . TRBV7-2 ASSLVQGYSGNTIY
TRBJ1-4 TRBD1 . TRBV18 ASSYGTDEKLF
TRBJ2-1 . . TRBV4-2 ASRSRDIYNEQF
TRBJ2-7 TRBD1 few TRBV7-8 ASSLHSTGGDEQY
TRBJ2-1 TRBD1 . TRBV24-1 ATSLDYPDRRYNEQF
TRBJ1-5 TRBD1 . TRBV19 ASSIVGRGPIQIQPQH
TRBJ1-6 TRBD1 . TRBV6-5 ANGRTGNNSPLH
TRBJ2-2 . . TRBV5-4 ASSSSENTGELF
TRBJ1-4 TRBD1 . TRBV5-4 ASSHRTQGGNEKLF
TRBJ1-2 . . TRBV12-3/TRBV12-4 ASSSPGFYGYT
TRBJ2-3 TRBD1 . TRBV2 ASSGDRSADTQY